This TCR beta chain was sequenced for a study of shared T cell receptors in the human thymus. V gave up 4 bases and J gave up 2 bases; unmatched junction bases: 3. CDR1 and CDR2 (germline): LNHDA, SQIVND (reference sequence). The CDR3 length is 14 residues. Sequencing used immunoSEQ multiplex PCR; TCRdb keeps in-frame clones, though not all of them. The data contain about 660,000 clones, approximately 89% of them singletons. These same records also appear under a second study, on human thymus T cells. As that study records: The donors were infants in Finland with congenital heart defects, otherwise immunologically healthy. Surgeons resected thymus tissue during corrective heart surgery. Within thymic and blood repertoires, V and J gene usage appeared to be biased. Highly overlapping thymic repertoires in unrelated individuals were reported by related research.

This rearrangement joins TRBV19 to TRBJ2-7; 9 nucleotides match TRBD1. The sequence was collected from a boy in the first two years of life with a congenital heart defect. The sequencing input was thymocytes. This CDR3 reads CASSRGQGPYEQYF. CDR3 DNA: TGTGCCAGTAGTAGGGGACAGGGCCCCTACGAGCAGTACTTC.